This T cell receptor (beta chain) emerged from a study of blood T cell repertoires in COVID-19. Here immunoSEQ multiplex PCR was the method, and the copy in TCRdb shows in-frame clones only, minus some. The table records approximately 100,000 clones, approximately 90% of them present only once. Sequenced input: peripheral blood. The clonotype originates from a woman aged 80 or over in a cohort sampled during active COVID-19.

The chain's CDR3 is CASSLGRGTDTQYF. CDR3 nucleotides: TGTGCCAGCAGCTTAGGCCGGGGCACAGATACGCAGTATTTT. V is TRBV7-2 and J is TRBJ2-3; D is undetermined. Trimming left V 1 base short and J 1 base short, with 6 bases between. CDR3 length equals 14 residues. Germline assignment: CDR1 SGHTA and CDR2 FQGNSA.